The clone carrying this T cell receptor beta chain was seen a handful of times. Antigen unknown. Germline loops: CDR1 LGHDT, CDR2 YNNKEL (reference sequence). V was clipped by 3 bases and J by 5 bases, with 14 bases between them. The CDR3 spans 14 residues. For TCR beta, libraries came from iRepertoire HTBI primers and Arm-PCR of CDR3 regions. TCRdb used MiXCR to reprocess the multiplex PCR reads, holding one entry per CDR3 protein. The table includes under 800,000 distinct CDR3 sequences, approximately 15% detected once. Time point in this sample: newly diagnosed GD, antithyroid drugs for less than 3 months. PBMCs provided the RNA from which the TCR library was made. This sample was included in a study of regulatory T cells in long-lasting Graves disease. Study context: Antithyroid drugs had been taken under 3 months by newly diagnosed Graves' patients. Study outcomes and limitations: Graves' patients with persistent disease showed TCR diversity lower than patients newly diagnosed.

The sample was also linked to a second study, of T cells in Graves' hyperthyroidism and ophthalmopathy. That paper states: Calling Graves' hyperthyroidism stable meant ophthalmopathy did not progress within 18 months. Clinical symptoms, serum thyroxine and TRAb, thyroid ultrasound and orbital computed tomography were used for the diagnoses.

The chain has TRBV3-1 and TRBJ2-7; D tentatively reads TRBD1 or TRBD2 (5 bases each). The sequences come from peripheral blood mononuclear cells (PBMCs), collected at new diagnosis, from a patient treated with antithyroid drugs. The sequence was obtained from a woman in her 30s with Graves disease. Written as DNA, the CDR3 is TGTGCCAGCAGCCACCGTGACGGGACCCACGAGCAGTACTTC. It is translated as CASSHRDGTHEQYF.